This T cell receptor (beta chain) was sequenced for a study of PD-1 blockade in mismatch repair-deficient tumors. Method: immunoSEQ multiplex PCR; TCRdb's copy keeps in-frame clones and lacks some. Here the sample spans roughly 45,000 clones, 65% to 80% being singletons. Germline lookup yields CDR1 MNHEY and CDR2 SVGAGI. The V end was cut by 4 bases, the J end by 0 bases, with 9 bases between. The length of the CDR3 is 14 residues. The clonotype was recovered from an adult with mismatch repair-deficient cancer. The gene calls are TRBV6-5 and TRBJ1-1, with D uncertain. The source was PBMCs, collected before pembrolizumab treatment. DNA for the CDR3: TGTGCCAGCAGTTCCGGGCCGCTGAACACTGAAGCTTTCTTT. Its translation: CASSSGPLNTEAFF.